Listed here is a single T cell receptor beta chain. This clonotype has a handful of counts. The antigen it recognizes is unknown. No much larger clone is present one base from it, and per-base qualities are unavailable. Donors were under 40 systemically healthy Caucasian individuals from Russia aged roughly 6 to 100 years. Each donor gave roughly 9.5 milliliters of peripheral blood, collected into EDTA-treated Vacutainer tubes. Ficoll-Paque density-gradient centrifugation was used to isolate PBMCs, with at least 6.5 million obtained per sample. Total RNA was extracted from PBMCs with Trizol reagent, with at least 5 micrograms obtained per sample. Naive CD45RAhigh/CD27high T cell percentages were measured by flow cytometry on a PBMC aliquot from every donor. This sample is drawn from a study of blood T cells in healthy people across ages (dated by TCRdb to between 2014 and 2017). Background on the whole study: In model experiments, template switching captured about one uniquely barcoded TCR beta cDNA molecule for every two T cells. Age-related changes in TCR beta repertoire diversity were measured in the study by deep sequencing normalized with unique cDNA molecular identifiers. The donors were divided into four age groups: young (average roughly 15 years), middle-aged (almost 40), aged (about 61) and long-lived (roughly 88). To avoid experimental bias, donors of different ages were distributed randomly across sequencing lanes. Using the same blood draw, the study looked at two additional independent replicas of 1 million unique cDNA reads for two donors, one aged 18 to 30 and the other aged 80 or older. Overall study outcomes, separate from this receptor: Because the CMV infection status of the donors was unknown, age-related changes in expanded clonotypes may potentially have been confounded. There was a strong correlation between observed TCR beta diversity and the percentage of naive T cells measured by flow cytometry. Since profiling was done on bulk unsorted PBMCs, naive and antigen-experienced compartments could not be conclusively compared. Observed TCR beta diversity per million T cells fell roughly linearly with age, and a significant reduction was already apparent by age around 44. The long-lived group showed more naive CD4+ T cells, fewer expanded clones and increased TCR diversity than the aged group, suggesting age selection. Estimates of total diversity based on one million sequenced T cells were considered lower bounds and underestimates.

The CDR3 numbers 13 residues from cysteine through phenylalanine. Just CDR3 DNA is preserved here, 39 bases in frame from base 1. The germline V gene gives CDR1 as SGHAT and CDR2 as FQNNGV. Library method: 5' RACE. The sample was run on an Illumina HiSeq 2500. A second PCR of roughly 6 to 11 cycles was performed with a sample-barcoded 5' primer and a J-beta primer mix. A template-switch 5' adaptor carrying 12 random nucleotides introduced a unique molecular identifier onto each TCR beta cDNA molecule. Each sample yielded at least 2.5 million CDR3-containing paired-end reads. All of the RNA was converted into first-strand cDNA using the Mint cDNA synthesis kit, with a TRBC-specific oligonucleotide serving as the primer. Following uracil-DNA glycosylase treatment, all cDNA underwent a first 18-cycle PCR with the universal primers M1SS and BC2_uni_R. The paper's data handling went like this. Normalization of each sample was performed by random selection of 1 million high-quality reads, each carrying a distinct molecular identifier. Reads sharing molecular identifiers were discarded rather than binned into consensus sequences. MiTCR, run with a Q25 quality threshold and the strictest error-elimination algorithm, handled CDR3 identification, clonotype clustering and error correction. A nonparametric unseen species model using Euler transformation provided a lower-bound estimate of total TCR beta diversity. TCRdb reworked the public reads: Q25 trimming with fastp, MiXCR clone assembly, productive beta chains retained. Under each unique CDR3 protein, matching rows form one entry showing the most common genes and DNA. The V and J calls reflect TCRdb's pipeline rather than the authors' work. Across this sample there are about 290,000 distinct CDR3 sequences, with roughly 29% seen only once. In total, the top ten clones hold roughly 28% of the sample.

The chain uses TRBV11-2 and TRBJ2-7, and 7 junctional nucleotides match TRBD1. With the DNA end fitting TRBJ2-5 better, the J assignment may be wrong. The receptor was isolated from an older woman in good health. Sequencing used blood. The DNA sequence follows: TGTGCCAGCACCGGCAGGGGGAAAGAGACCCAGTACTTC. Its translation is CASTGRGKETQYF.